A single sample is the source of the 19 T cell receptor beta chains below, sequenced in a study of T cells in Graves' hyperthyroidism and ophthalmopathy. TCR beta CDR3 regions were amplified from RNA. Initially, a first-round RT-PCR of the TCR CDR3 employed the HTBI primer set. TCRdb recomputed calls from the multiplex PCR reads with MiXCR, one row per CDR3 protein. The sample has about 560,000 distinct CDR3 sequences; approximately 15% are singletons. The sequencing sample was made of blood. These TCRs come from a young woman with Graves' hyperthyroidism.

The rearrangement uses TRBV7-2 and TRBJ1-3; D might be TRBD1 (6 bases). The V end lost 8 bases, the J end lost 1 base, and 12 bases lay between the germline ends. The CDR3 loop spans 14 amino acids. CDR1 and CDR2 (germline): SGHTA, FQGNSA. CDR3 in amino acids: CASGDRSSGNTIYF. The CDR3 DNA is TGTGCCAGCGGTGACAGGTCTTCTGGAAACACCATATATTTT.

V is TRBV6-2 or TRBV6-3 and J is TRBJ2-1; 11 nucleotides line up with TRBD2. Losses at the gene ends were 4 bases for V and 4 bases for J; bases not matched to a gene: 9. CDR1 and CDR2 (germline): MNHEY, SVGEGT. The CDR3 totals 17 residues. CDR3 DNA sequence: TGTGCCAGCAGTTTTTTAGCGGGAGGGCCGAGGTACAATGAGCAGTTCTTC. Protein: CASSFLAGGPRYNEQFF.

In regard to this clonotype: This sequence may be a read error, since a much larger clone differs from it by one base. The chain recombines TRBV10-3 with TRBJ2-7; 8 nucleotides align to TRBD1. This CDR3 is 14 amino acids long. Germline V gene sequence: CDR1 ENHRY, CDR2 SYGVKD. The CDR3 reads CAISTGQAAYKQYF. The CDR3 bases are TGTGCCATCAGTACGGGACAGGCGGCCTACAAGCAGTACTTC.

In this sample, this clonotype turned up many times. The chain employs TRBV20-1 and TRBJ2-7; tentative D call: TRBD2 (5 bases). Germline CDR1 DFQATT, CDR2 SNEGSKA (reference sequence). The CDR3 has 16 residues. Trimming cost V 0 bases and J 0 bases, with 15 bases left between them. CDR3 DNA: TGCAGTGCTAGAGATCCTGTTAGACTAAGCTCCTACGAGCAGTACTTC. Translated, it gives CSARDPVRLSSYEQYF.

This clonotype was detected a few times. A junction end diverges from the germline sequence, so it may reflect a read error. The J gene is TRBJ2-2, the V gene TRBV27, with D hard to call. Germline V gene data show CDR1 as MNHEY and CDR2 as SMNVEV (reference sequence). This CDR3 is 14 amino acids long. The CDR3 coding sequence is TGTACCAGCAGAGAGGTAGTGAACACCGGGGAGCTGTTTTTT. Translating gives CTSREVVNTGELFF.

The rearrangement links TRBV19 to TRBJ1-5; TRBD1 is a possible D gene (5 bases). Deletions cut 4 bases from V and 2 bases from J, with 12 bases between. Germline loops: CDR1 LNHDA, CDR2 SQIVND (reference sequence). The CDR3 runs 15 residues. Written as DNA, the CDR3 is TGTGCCAGTAGTACCAGGGCGAGCGGCAATCAGCCCCAGCATTTT. Residues: CASSTRASGNQPQHF.

Of note for this clonotype: A much larger clone differs from this one at a single base, so this may be a read error. J is TRBJ1-1 and V is TRBV11-1; D possibly corresponds to TRBD1 (6 bases). The CDR3 loop spans 13 amino acids. CDR1 is SGHAT, CDR2 FQDESV, per germline (reference sequence). CDR3: CTSSLEDSTEAFF. In nucleotides, the CDR3 is TGTACCAGCAGCTTGGAGGACAGCACTGAAGCTTTCTTT.

This clonotype was counted ten times or more. The chain employs TRBV7-9 and TRBJ1-2; D is unresolved. From germline, CDR1 is SEHNR and CDR2 FQNEAQ (reference sequence). V was clipped by 0 bases and J by 4 bases, with 12 bases between them. This CDR3 region has 15 residues. CDR3 nucleotides: TGTGCCAGCAGCTTAGCGGGTCCGACAAGCTATGGCTACACCTTC. Translation: CASSLAGPTSYGYTF.

This clonotype appeared many times. The genes are TRBV12-3 or TRBV12-4 and TRBJ2-1, with TRBD2 matching over 11 bases. The CDR3 has 15 amino acids. With V trimmed by 6 bases and J by 8 bases, 9 bases remained unmatched. The chain's CDR3 is CASSFSGGAVDEQFF. The CDR3 DNA sequence: TGTGCCAGCAGCTTTAGCGGGGGGGCTGTCGATGAGCAGTTCTTC.

This clonotype was seen a handful of times. The chain is built from TRBV10-1 and TRBJ1-5; 7 bases map to TRBD1. After removal of 7 bases from V and 0 bases from J, the junction contained 9 bases not matched to a gene. The CDR3 sequence is 16 residues long. Germline CDR1 reads WNHNN; CDR2 reads SYGVQD (reference sequence). The CDR3 bases are TGCGCCAGCAAAGGGACAGTCAGAGGTAGCAATCAGCCCCAGCATTTT. It is translated as CASKGTVRGSNQPQHF.

This rearrangement joins TRBV4-1 to TRBJ2-6; D might be TRBD1 (6 bases). This CDR3 contains 13 residues. Trimming took off 9 bases at V and 2 bases at J, with 8 bases between the two ends. Germline CDR1 MGHRA, CDR2 YSYEKL. In nucleotides, the CDR3 is TGCGCCAGTAGGACAGCTGGGGCCAACGTCCTGACTTTC. Translated, it gives CASRTAGANVLTF.

This clonotype was picked up many times. CDR3 amino acids: CSARGGGSNQPQHF. Written as DNA, the CDR3 is TGCAGTGCTAGAGGGGGGGGAAGCAATCAGCCCCAGCATTTT. The chain links TRBV20-1 to TRBJ1-5; TRBD1 might be the D (5 bases). Germline V gene sequence: CDR1 DFQATT, CDR2 SNEGSKA (reference sequence). The CDR3 totals 14 residues. Trimming shortened V by 1 base and J by 1 base, and 8 bases separated the two germline ends.

This clonotype has at least ten counts. In DNA, the CDR3 is TGTGCCAGCAGCCTCGACCTAGCGGGGGGGACCTACGAGCAGTACTTC. Amino acid sequence: CASSLDLAGGTYEQYF. The genes are TRBV3-1 and TRBJ2-7; TRBD2 agrees at 12 bases. Germline V gene data show CDR1 as LGHDT and CDR2 as YNNKEL (reference sequence). Trimming cost V 4 bases and J 2 bases; bases outside gene matches: 6. This CDR3 region has 16 residues.

This clonotype showed up many times. This chain uses TRBV27 with TRBJ1-5; tentatively, D is TRBD1 (5 bases). Trimming stripped 10 bases from V and 0 bases from J, with 16 bases between. The CDR3 consists of 15 residues. Per germline, CDR1 MNHEY and CDR2 SMNVEV (reference sequence). The CDR3 protein is CATRPHRISNQPQHF. The CDR3 region has the DNA TGTGCCACCAGACCGCACAGGATTAGCAATCAGCCCCAGCATTTT.

The chain has TRBV9 and TRBJ2-1, with TRBD2 matching over 10 bases. Per germline, CDR1 SGDLS and CDR2 YYNGEE. With V trimmed by 0 bases and J by 8 bases, 5 bases remained unmatched. This CDR3 region has 15 residues. DNA of the CDR3: TGTGCCAGCAGCGTAGGAGCGGGAGGGAGAGATGAGCAGTTCTTC. Translation: CASSVGAGGRDEQFF.

This clonotype was observed a few times. The DNA of the CDR3 is TGCAGCGTTGATGGGGGCAACTACGAGCAGTACTTC. This sequence encodes CSVDGGNYEQYF. The chain employs TRBV29-1 and TRBJ2-7; possibly TRBD1 for D (6 bases). The CDR3 contains 12 residues. Trimming took 3 bases from V and 3 from J, leaving 9 bases between them. Germline-derived CDR1 and CDR2 are SQVTM and ANQGSEA.

This clonotype has at least ten counts. This chain links TRBV7-2 with TRBJ1-5, with 9 bases aligning to TRBD1. The CDR3 is 15 amino acids. After removal of 5 bases from V and 5 bases from J, the junction contained 7 bases not matched to a gene. Germline CDR1 is SGHTA and CDR2 is FQGNSA. The CDR3 here is CASSPDRGGYQPQHF. CDR3 coding DNA: TGTGCCAGCAGCCCGGACAGGGGAGGCTATCAGCCCCAGCATTTT.

This clonotype was seen more than once but under ten times. Mismatch with germline at one junction end may stem from a read error. The J gene is TRBJ2-1, the V gene TRBV27; D might be TRBD2 (6 bases). The length of the CDR3 is 13 residues. CDR1 is MNHEY, CDR2 SMNVEV, per germline (reference sequence). CDR3 in DNA: TGTGCCAGCAATTTAACCCGGGGGAATGAGCAGTTCTTC. Amino acid sequence: CASNLTRGNEQFF.

A few counts support this clonotype. The junction and the germline gene differ at one end; a read error may be behind it. The chain links TRBV30 to TRBJ2-7; a weak D match, TRBD2 (6 bases). CDR1 GTSNPN and CDR2 SVGIG come from the germline V gene (reference sequence). This CDR3 is 12 amino acids long. For the CDR3, the DNA is TGTGCCTGGAACGGGGGAGTTGGCGAGCAGCACTTC. Translation gives CAWNGGVGEQHF.